A single sample gave rise to the 17 T cell receptor beta chains below, sequenced in a study of T cell repertoires and HLA-DP antigens. Their target antigens are unknown. The protocol was immunoSEQ multiplex PCR, while the TCRdb copy is restricted to in-frame clones and leaves out a portion. Here the sample spans approximately 110,000 clones, about 91% being singletons. The sample taken for sequencing was CD4+ T cells from PBMCs. Receptors originate from a woman aged 18 to 35 in good health and CMV-seronegative.

The rearrangement joins TRBV6-1 to TRBJ2-2; D is perhaps TRBD2 (5 bases). Germline CDR1 is MNHNS and CDR2 is SASEGT. V was trimmed by 6 bases and J by 4 bases, leaving 12 bases between them. CDR3 size: 14 residues. CDR3 DNA: TGTGCCAGCAGCCCCGGGAAACGCACCGGGGAGCTGTTTTTT. It is translated as CASSPGKRTGELFF.

The gene calls are TRBV6-6 and TRBJ2-2, with a weak D call TRBD1 (5 bases). Trimming took off 6 bases at V and 6 bases at J, with 17 bases between the two ends. Germline loops: CDR1 MNHNY, CDR2 SVGAGI (reference sequence). CDR3 size: 15 residues. The CDR3: CASRPRARIAGELFF. The DNA of the CDR3 is TGTGCCAGCAGACCCAGGGCGAGGATAGCCGGGGAGCTGTTTTTT.

V is TRBV13 and J is TRBJ2-5; D is undetermined. Germline assignment: CDR1 PRHDT and CDR2 FYEKMQ (reference sequence). The CDR3 sequence is 13 residues long. The V end lost 3 bases, the J end lost 2 bases, and 7 bases lay between the germline ends. The CDR3 bases are TGTGCCAGCAGCTTTCTGGGACAAGAGACCCAGTACTTC. Protein sequence: CASSFLGQETQYF.

This clone turned up a few times. The V and J genes are TRBV29-1 and TRBJ2-7; 7 bases match TRBD1. V lost 4 bases and J lost 5; bases outside the gene matches: 11. The CDR3 is made up of 14 amino acids. CDR1 and CDR2 (germline): SQVTM, ANQGSEA. CDR3 amino acids: CSVVEQGSGHEQYV. DNA of the CDR3: TGCAGCGTTGTAGAACAGGGGTCGGGTCACGAGCAGTACGTC.

V gene TRBV7-2 combines with J gene TRBJ2-2; maybe TRBD2 (6 bases). The CDR3 spans 17 residues. V lost 0 bases and J 4 bases, leaving 15 bases between the germline ends. In germline, CDR1 is SGHTA, CDR2 FQGNSA. The chain's CDR3 is CASSLARERAGTGELFF. The CDR3 coding sequence is TGTGCCAGCAGCTTAGCCCGGGAGCGTGCGGGCACCGGGGAGCTGTTTTTT. Complete variable domain (other parts from reference TRBV7-2 and TRBJ2-2): GAGVSQSPSNKVTEKGKDVELRCDPISGHTALYWYRQSLGQGLEFLIYFQGNSAPDKSGLPSDRFSAERTGGSVSTLTIQRTQQEDSAVYLCASSLARERAGTGELFFGEGSRLTVL.

The V gene is TRBV5-1, the J gene TRBJ2-3, with D possibly TRBD2 on 7 matching bases. CDR3 length: 17 residues. The V gene's germline CDR1 is SGHRS and CDR2 YFSETQ. V lost 4 bases and J lost 2, with 20 bases in between. The CDR3 loop is CASSRRGGGIATDTQYF. CDR3 DNA: TGCGCCAGCAGCCGAAGGGGGGGCGGGATCGCCACAGATACGCAGTATTTT.

The chain employs TRBV14 and TRBJ2-7; 10 bases fit TRBD2. Trimming cost V 1 base and J 4 bases; bases outside gene matches: 10. Germline CDR1 is SGHDN and CDR2 is FVKESK. CDR3 length: 17 amino acids. In nucleotides, the CDR3 is TGTGCCAGCAGCCAAGGGCCGTTAGCGGGAGGTCGGTACGAGCAGTACTTC. Translated: CASSQGPLAGGRYEQYF. Filled out from reference TRBV14 and TRBJ2-7, the complete variable domain reads EAGVTQFPSHSVIEKGQTVTLRCDPISGHDNLYWYRRVMGKEIKFLLHFVKESKQDESGMPNNRFLAERTGGTYSTLKVQPAELEDSGVYFCASSQGPLAGGRYEQYFGPGTRLTVT.

This clone was seen once. The V call is TRBV5-4, the J call TRBJ2-7; no clear D. The CDR3 spans 13 residues. From germline, CDR1 is SGHNT and CDR2 YYREEE (reference sequence). V was cut by 1 base and J by 5 bases, with 10 bases left in between. CDR3 DNA: TGTGCCAGCAGCTTGTTTTTGGGTGACGAGCAGTACGTC. It specifies CASSLFLGDEQYV.

The chain uses TRBV5-1 and TRBJ1-4, with D tentatively TRBD1 (5 bases). Between the trimmed V and J ends, which lost 4 bases and 0 bases, there was a span of 10 bases. Germline V gives CDR1 SGHRS, CDR2 YFSETQ. The CDR3 has 15 amino acids. CDR3: CASSLQGATNEKLFF. CDR3 nucleotide sequence: TGCGCCAGCAGCCTCCAGGGTGCAACTAATGAAAAACTGTTTTTT.

This chain connects TRBV15 to TRBJ1-1; D gene uncertain. V lost 4 bases to trimming and J lost 3 bases, with 9 bases between them. The germline gives CDR1 LNHNV, CDR2 YYDKDF (reference sequence). The CDR3 covers 13 residues. The chain's CDR3 is CATSNVGDTEAFF. The CDR3 DNA reads as TGTGCCACCAGCAATGTTGGGGACACTGAAGCTTTCTTT.

V is TRBV15 and J is TRBJ2-5; D is uncertain. The ends were cut back, 0 bases at V and 5 bases at J, with 4 bases in the middle. CDR3 size: 12 residues. The germline gives CDR1 LNHNV, CDR2 YYDKDF (reference sequence). The CDR3 protein is CATSRDRETQYF. The CDR3 DNA follows: TGTGCCACCAGCAGAGATCGGGAGACCCAGTACTTC. Full variable domain (remainder filled in from reference TRBV15 and TRBJ2-5): DAMVIQNPRYQVTQFGKPVTLSCSQTLNHNVMYWYQQKSSQAPKLLFHYYDKDFNNEADTPDNFQSRRPNTSFCFLDIRSPGLGDTAMYLCATSRDRETQYFGPGTRLLVL.

The V gene is TRBV6-1, the J gene TRBJ2-7; maybe TRBD2 (5 bases). The CDR3 has 11 residues. The V gene lost 8 bases and the J gene lost 5 bases, with 10 bases spanning the gap. Germline CDR1 MNHNS, CDR2 SASEGT. The CDR3 here is CASREGHEQYF. As DNA, the CDR3 is TGTGCCAGCCGAGAGGGCCACGAGCAGTACTTC.

The rearrangement joins TRBV29-1 to TRBJ1-2; D unresolved. This CDR3 has 13 residues. V was trimmed by 5 bases and J by 8 bases, leaving 18 bases between them. CDR1 is SQVTM, CDR2 ANQGSEA, per germline. CDR3 region: CSVRAEEWGGYTF. In DNA, the CDR3 is TGCAGCGTTCGGGCAGAGGAGTGGGGAGGCTACACCTTC. Combining the CDR3 with reference TRBV29-1 and TRBJ1-2 gives the whole variable domain SAVISQKPSRDICQRGTSLTIQCQVDSQVTMMFWYRQQPGQSLTLIATANQGSEATYESGFVIDKFPISRPNLTFSTLTVSNMSPEDSSIYLCSVRAEEWGGYTFGSGTRLTVV.

This chain links TRBV15 with TRBJ1-1; D is uncertain. V gave up 0 bases and J gave up 6 bases, with 14 bases separating them. The CDR3 has 15 residues. Germline V gene lookup returns CDR1 LNHNV and CDR2 YYDKDF (reference sequence). The CDR3 loop reads CATSREILGSSEAFF. The CDR3 region has the DNA TGTGCCACCAGCAGAGAGATCCTCGGGAGTTCTGAAGCTTTCTTT.

V gene TRBV4-2 combines with J gene TRBJ1-2, with 10 positions matching TRBD1. V lost 0 bases to trimming and J lost 5 bases; unmatched junction nucleotides: 12. This CDR3 is built from 18 residues. Looked up from germline, CDR1 is LGHNA and CDR2 is YNFKEQ. The CDR3 loop is CASSQDVRTGGVDYGYTF. CDR3 DNA sequence: TGTGCCAGCAGCCAAGATGTTCGGACAGGGGGTGTCGATTATGGCTACACCTTC.

The V and J genes are TRBV18 and TRBJ2-3; TRBD2 aligns across 11 bases. The germline gives CDR1 KGHSH, CDR2 LQKENI. V lost 5 bases to trimming and J lost 7 bases; unmatched junction nucleotides: 8. The CDR3 is 15 residues long. The CDR3 protein is CASSSTSGAGNTQYF. CDR3 sequence (DNA): TGTGCCAGCTCATCGACTAGCGGGGCCGGGAATACGCAGTATTTT.

The chain joins TRBV6-1 to TRBJ1-6; 9 bases fit TRBD1. V was clipped by 2 bases and J by 5 bases; unmatched bases: 7. The CDR3 has 17 residues. CDR1 is MNHNS, CDR2 SASEGT, per germline. CDR3 nucleotide sequence: TGTGCCAGCAGTGAACGAGGACAGGGGAGGAATAATTCACCCCTCCACTTT. Its protein product is CASSERGQGRNNSPLHF.